This T cell receptor (beta chain) was observed in a study of blood T cell repertoires in COVID-19 (dated by TCRdb to about 2020). Study-wide context: Samples from collaborators originated in the United States, Italy and Spain and spanned both the acute and convalescent phases of COVID-19. Where HLA class I and class II types were available, the types were taken from metadata supplied by the sample provider, not from assay-based typing. Subjects who had been exposed to COVID-19, were actively infected with it, or had recovered from it provided the deeply sampled blood TCRbeta repertoires that made up the dataset. The prospective study material was composed of cDNA or gDNA derived from T cells, B-cell-depleted T cells, or PBMCs. Samples were obtained from the ongoing ImmuneRACE study (first 160 participants) and from some 1,300 subjects provided by 6 global collaborators. A freely available public database, intended as a resource for researchers studying the immune response to SARS-CoV-2, is where the repertoires were released. A de-identified subject ID, COVID-19 status, age in years and sex were almost always included in the sample metadata.

On this clone itself: Its specific antigen is unknown. No base quality values were provided; no much bigger clone lies one nucleotide off.

Collaborating institutions collected whole blood in K2EDTA tubes following their own protocols. For TCRbeta analysis, collaborators shipped samples as frozen whole blood, isolated PBMCs, or DNA extracted from either of those sample types. The immunoSEQ Assay, a bias-controlled multiplex PCR, was used to amplify TCRbeta CDR3 regions from genomic DNA. Per the source publication's procedure: Within the assay, amplification of reference gene primers was used to estimate how many nucleated cells each sample contained. To quantify the absolute abundance of each unique TCRbeta CDR3 rearrangement, sequence reads were collapsed and filtered. For each sample, productive Simpson clonality was calculated as the square root of Simpson's diversity index over productive rearrangements. The clones in this table, taken by TCRdb from immuneACCESS, are in-frame only. Not every clone is retained; where verified, under half of the shortfall comes from an unresolved V gene, and the cause of the rest is unknown. That table is the source of V, J and clone size, and D and trimming were worked out from the DNA. A total of 11,000 to 15,000 clones appear in this sample, roughly 84% of them only once. The leading ten clones occupy around 32% of the sample.

Study-level results and caveats: How much clinical and demographic metadata was included differed by source and by participant, and the metadata was provided uncurated.

From the germline V gene, CDR1 is SGHVS and CDR2 is FNYEAQ. The junction carries 21 bases between V and J, which are trimmed by 5 bases and 7 bases respectively. The CDR3 measures 15 amino acids from cysteine to phenylalanine. The read is trimmed to its CDR3 DNA, 45 bases read in frame from base 1. This TCR was recovered from a man aged 50 to 59 with active COVID-19. The V gene is TRBV7-6 and the J gene is TRBJ2-7, and possibly TRBD2, on 6 matching bases. The specimen was peripheral blood. The CDR3 region has the sequence CASSPGGRERSEQYF. The bases are TGTGCCAGCAGCCCAGGAGGACGGGAGCGTTCGGAGCAGTACTTC.